This TCR beta chain was recorded in a study of T-cell reconstitution after alpha-beta-depleted transplantation in children. As it was prepared, the TCRbeta library received unique molecular identifiers. TCRdb reanalysed the PCR reads using MiXCR and keeps one entry per CDR3 protein. Of approximately 230,000 distinct CDR3 sequences listed, 20% to 30% were seen once; the top ten hold around 4.8%. CDR3 length: 14 amino acids. V dropped 3 bases and J dropped 7 bases, with 15 bases sitting between them. From germline, CDR1 is SGHAT and CDR2 FQDESV (reference sequence). The receptor's source is a female patient aged 2 to 10 who had a stem cell transplant for congenital amegakaryocytic thrombocytopenia, so the T cells may come from the graft donor. Material: PBMCs, mostly from graft donor cells, obtained 360 days after TCRalphabeta/CD19-depleted stem cell transplant. The chain employs TRBV11-1 and TRBJ1-2; D is ambiguous. The CDR3 DNA sequence: TGTGCCAGCAGCTTTCCACATAACCCGGCTGGCTACACCTTC. Protein: CASSFPHNPAGYTF.